The 27 T cell receptor beta chains below all came from one sample that was sequenced in a study of Ad26.COV2.S vaccination and SARS-CoV-2 variants. The protocol was immunoSEQ multiplex PCR, while the TCRdb copy is restricted to in-frame clones and leaves out a portion. Of more than 300,000 clones listed, about 86% are singletons. Treatment here: some 20 received Ad26.COV2.S at low or high dose, single or two shots; roughly five received placebo; per-sample allocation not given. The investigators took samples on day 63 after the first vaccine or placebo injection. This material consisted of peripheral blood, taken in a trial of Ad26.COV2.S vaccine versus placebo. Receptors were obtained from a person between 18 and 65 years old who received the Ad26.COV2.S COVID-19 vaccine or a placebo.

This chain joins TRBV5-1 and TRBJ2-1, with D perhaps TRBD1 or TRBD2 (5 bases each). The V end was cut by 6 bases, the J end by 0 bases, with 13 bases between. CDR3 length: 15 residues. CDR1 and CDR2 (germline): SGHRS, YFSETQ. The CDR3 DNA follows: TGCGCCAGCAACAGAGGGGCCGGCTCCTACAATGAGCAGTTCTTC. Translating it yields CASNRGAGSYNEQFF.

CDR3 protein: CASMGLTYNEQFF. In DNA, the CDR3 is TGTGCCAGCATGGGATTAACCTACAATGAGCAGTTCTTC. J is TRBJ2-1 and V is TRBV2; D call uncertain. V gave up 7 bases and J gave up 2 bases, with 9 bases separating them. CDR3 length equals 13 residues. Germline CDR1 reads SNHLY; CDR2 reads FYNNEI. The full variable domain, rest sourced from reference TRBV2 and TRBJ2-1, is EPEVTQTPSHQVTQMGQEVILRCVPISNHLYFYWYRQILGQKVEFLVSFYNNEISEKSEIFDDQFSVERPDGSNFTLKIRSTKLEDSAMYFCASMGLTYNEQFFGPGTRLTVL.

The chain employs TRBV30 and TRBJ2-7; D not certain. Trimming took 1 base from V and 3 from J, leaving 13 bases between them. Germline V CDR1 and CDR2: GTSNPN, SVGIG (reference sequence). This CDR3 contains 14 residues. The CDR3 here is CAWSGAPSYYEQYF. CDR3 bases: TGTGCCTGGAGTGGGGCCCCTTCCTACTACGAGCAGTACTTC.

This chain uses TRBV2 with TRBJ2-2; 11 bases match TRBD2. Germline V CDR1 and CDR2: SNHLY, FYNNEI. V shed 0 bases and J 2 bases; nucleotides not matched to a gene: 8. The CDR3 is 19 amino acids. CDR3 nucleotide sequence: TGTGCCAGCAGTGAAGCGCGAGAGGGGACTAGCGGCAACACCGGGGAGCTGTTTTTT. As protein: CASSEAREGTSGNTGELFF.

This sequence joins TRBV21-1 and TRBJ1-2. TRBV21-1 is described as a pseudogene. The CDR3 loop spans 14 amino acids. The CDR3 DNA reads TGTGCCAGCAGCCCGCGGACGGATCCTTATGGCTACACCTTC. This gives the protein CASSPRTDPYGYTF.

As regards this clone: Compared with germline, one end of the junction differs, possibly owing to a read error. The chain couples TRBV7-7 to TRBJ2-2; 8 bases map to TRBD1. Germline lookup yields CDR1 SSHAT and CDR2 FNYEAQ (reference sequence). The CDR3 extends over 15 amino acids. Written as DNA, the CDR3 is TGTGCTAGCAGCTCTGGACAGGGGAACACCGGGGAGCTGTTTTTT. It yields the protein CASSSGQGNTGELFF.

The J gene is TRBJ1-2, the V gene TRBV4-1; 10 nucleotides match TRBD1. V was clipped by 4 bases and J by 6 bases; unmatched bases: 8. CDR1 is MGHRA and CDR2 is YSYEKL in the germline V gene. This CDR3 is 15 amino acids long. The chain's CDR3 is CASSREFGTGDGYTF. CDR3 coding DNA: TGCGCCAGCAGCCGAGAATTCGGGACAGGGGATGGCTACACCTTC.

This clone was picked up many times. The chain has TRBV7-2 and TRBJ2-5, with 9 bases that match TRBD1. There are 15 residues in the CDR3. Germline CDR1 and CDR2: SGHTA and FQGNSA. J gave up 4 bases and V 3 bases, and 6 bases lay outside the gene matches. CDR3 residues: CASSFIWDRAETQYF. CDR3 in DNA: TGTGCCAGCAGCTTCATCTGGGACAGGGCAGAGACCCAGTACTTC. The full variable domain, in which reference TRBV7-2 and TRBJ2-5 provide the parts outside the CDR3, is GAGVSQSPSNKVTEKGKDVELRCDPISGHTALYWYRQSLGQGLEFLIYFQGNSAPDKSGLPSDRFSAERTGGSVSTLTIQRTQQEDSAVYLCASSFIWDRAETQYFGPGTRLLVL.

Points on this clone: This CDR3 is also generated by other DNA sequences in the sample. This chain links TRBV2 with TRBJ1-4; a possible D gene is TRBD1 (5 bases). There are 12 residues in the CDR3. V lost 3 bases, J lost 8 bases, and 7 bases lay in between. Germline CDR1 SNHLY, CDR2 FYNNEI. The CDR3 here is CASSEGGEKLFF. In DNA, the CDR3 is TGTGCCAGCAGTGAGGGGGGAGAAAAACTGTTTTTT.

This sequence joins TRBV24-1 and TRBJ2-1; 8 bases agree with TRBD2. The CDR3 sequence is 18 residues long. CDR1 is KGHDR, CDR2 SFDVKD, per germline. The V and J ends lost 2 bases and 0 bases, in that order; junction bases with no gene match: 8. CDR3 sequence (DNA): TGTGCCACCAGTGATTCCTTCACTAGCGGTAGCTCCTACAATGAGCAGTTCTTC. Translating it yields CATSDSFTSGSSYNEQFF.

This clone was seen ten or more times. The V gene is TRBV4-1, the J gene TRBJ2-2, with D maybe TRBD2 (7 bases). V dropped 4 bases and J dropped 7 bases, with 22 bases sitting between them. Looked up from germline, CDR1 is MGHRA and CDR2 is YSYEKL. This CDR3 region has 17 residues. CDR3 in amino acids: CASSRSNLRGAVGELFF. The CDR3, as DNA: TGCGCCAGCAGCCGGTCGAATCTTCGGGGGGCGGTCGGGGAGCTGTTTTTT.

This CDR3 reads CASSPLAVGELFF. The CDR3 nucleotides are TGTGCCAGCAGTCCTCTAGCCGTCGGGGAGCTGTTTTTT. The V call is TRBV28, the J call TRBJ2-2; maybe TRBD2 (5 bases). Trimming shortened V by 5 bases and J by 7 bases, and 11 bases separated the two germline ends. Germline loops: CDR1 MDHEN, CDR2 SYDVKM. The CDR3 loop spans 13 amino acids.

This clone was picked up one time. The gene calls are TRBV28 and TRBJ1-3; TRBD1 aligns across 12 bases. The CDR3 contains 18 residues. Trimming at V came to 5 bases and at J to 1 base, leaving 9 bases not matched to a gene. Germline lookup yields CDR1 MDHEN and CDR2 SYDVKM. Here the CDR3 DNA reads TGTGCCAGCAGTCCTGCCGGGACAGGGGGCGCGTCTGGAAACACCATATATTTT. This translates into CASSPAGTGGASGNTIYF.

The chain recombines TRBV11-3 with TRBJ2-7; 8 positions match TRBD2. Looked up from germline, CDR1 is SGHNT and CDR2 is YENEEA. Germline trimming cut 3 bases from V and 6 bases from J; bases unmatched to any gene: 7. The CDR3 extends over 14 amino acids. The CDR3 region is CASSFSGVDVEQYF. In nucleotides, the CDR3 is TGTGCCAGCAGCTTTAGCGGGGTAGATGTCGAGCAGTACTTC.

This clone was seen a single time. The V call is TRBV19, the J call TRBJ2-2, with D perhaps TRBD2 (5 bases). The germline V and J ends were trimmed by 0 bases and 6 bases, with 17 bases remaining between them. Germline V gives CDR1 LNHDA, CDR2 SQIVND (reference sequence). The CDR3 extends over 17 amino acids. The CDR3 sequence is CASSIDLRTAIPGELFF. In DNA form, the CDR3 reads TGTGCCAGTAGTATAGATCTTAGGACTGCGATACCCGGGGAGCTGTTTTTT. The full variable domain, in which reference TRBV19 and TRBJ2-2 provide the parts outside the CDR3, is DGGITQSPKYLFRKEGQNVTLSCEQNLNHDAMYWYRQDPGQGLRLIYYSQIVNDFQKGDIAEGYSVSREKKESFPLTVTSAQKNPTAFYLCASSIDLRTAIPGELFFGEGSRLTVL.

The chain employs TRBV7-3 and TRBJ2-3, with D unresolved. Germline V gene data show CDR1 as SGHTA and CDR2 as FQGTGA. The CDR3 is 14 amino acids. V lost 2 bases, J lost 0 bases, and 6 bases lay in between. For the CDR3, the DNA is TGTGCCAGCAGCTTATCTGGCAGCACAGATACGCAGTATTTT. Protein: CASSLSGSTDTQYF.

The gene calls are TRBV30 and TRBJ2-7; possible D gene TRBD1, 6 bases. The CDR3 runs 20 residues. Germline V gene sequence: CDR1 GTSNPN, CDR2 SVGIG (reference sequence). The V end lost 4 bases, the J end lost 3 bases, and 34 bases lay between the germline ends. The CDR3: CAWIFPTSDKQGKEFYEQYF. CDR3 sequence (DNA): TGTGCCTGGATATTCCCTACGAGCGACAAACAGGGAAAAGAATTCTACGAGCAGTACTTC.

This chain connects TRBV12-3 or TRBV12-4 to TRBJ2-1, with a weak D call TRBD2 (6 bases). Trimming pared 7 bases from V and 3 bases from J, leaving 7 bases between. CDR3 length: 12 residues. The CDR3 region has the DNA TGTGCCAGCACTAGCGACTACAATGAGCAGTTCTTC. Amino acids: CASTSDYNEQFF.

The chain joins TRBV27 to TRBJ1-2; D is uncertain. Germline lookup yields CDR1 MNHEY and CDR2 SMNVEV (reference sequence). The CDR3 length is 12 residues. V was clipped by 4 bases and J by 4 bases, with 7 bases between them. CDR3 sequence reads: CASSYDGYGYTF. Here the CDR3 DNA reads TGTGCCAGCAGTTACGACGGCTATGGCTACACCTTC.

The chain carries TRBV12-3 or TRBV12-4 and TRBJ1-6; D may be TRBD1 (6 bases). Trimming removed 3 bases from V and 8 bases from J, with 8 bases in between. The CDR3 is 13 residues long. In DNA, the CDR3 is TGTGCCAGCAGTTTCCGGACAGATTCACCCCTCCACTTT. Protein: CASSFRTDSPLHF.

The rearrangement links TRBV7-3 to TRBJ2-1; TRBD2 agrees at 11 bases. Germline loops: CDR1 SGHTA, CDR2 FQGTGA. V gave up 4 bases and J gave up 4 bases; unmatched junction bases: 3. The CDR3 loop spans 15 amino acids. The CDR3 reads CASSSGLAAYNEQFF. CDR3 bases: TGTGCCAGCAGCTCGGGACTAGCGGCTTACAATGAGCAGTTCTTC.

The rearrangement uses TRBV3-1 (or the pseudogene TRBV3-2) and TRBJ1-2, with D possibly being TRBD1 (5 bases). Germline V gives CDR1 LGHDT, CDR2 YNNKEL (reference sequence). The V end lost 0 bases, the J end lost 8 bases, and 10 bases lay between the germline ends. The CDR3 covers 13 residues. This CDR3 reads CASSQEHWDGYTF. CDR3 sequence (DNA): TGTGCCAGCAGCCAAGAACATTGGGACGGCTACACCTTC.

The rearrangement joins TRBV6-5 to TRBJ2-1; 13 bases line up with TRBD2. The V gene's germline CDR1 is MNHEY and CDR2 SVGAGI. The CDR3 length is 16 residues. Trimming at V came to 0 bases and at J to 7 bases, leaving 3 bases not matched to a gene. The CDR3 sequence is CASSYSGLAGANEQFF. The CDR3 DNA follows: TGTGCCAGCAGTTACTCCGGACTAGCGGGGGCTAATGAGCAGTTCTTC.

The chain combines TRBV6-5 with TRBJ2-3, with D unclear. The CDR3 runs to 14 residues. Germline CDR1 and CDR2: MNHEY and SVGAGI. Trimming shortened V by 0 bases and J by 4 bases, and 8 bases separated the two germline ends. The CDR3 DNA reads as TGTGCCAGCAGTTACTCGTTTTGGTCAGATACGCAGTATTTT. It encodes CASSYSFWSDTQYF.

This rearrangement joins TRBV9 to TRBJ1-1; D remains ambiguous. CDR1 SGDLS and CDR2 YYNGEE come from the germline V gene. V lost 0 bases and J 0 bases, leaving 12 bases between the germline ends. This CDR3 is built from 16 residues. The CDR3 sequence is CASSVEPMGMNTEAFF. In DNA form, the CDR3 reads TGTGCCAGCAGCGTAGAACCCATGGGGATGAACACTGAAGCTTTCTTT.

In DNA, the CDR3 is TGTGCCAGCAGTTTGCCGGGACGTCCCCCCCCCGGGCAGTACTTC. Translated: CASSLPGRPPPGQYF. This chain joins TRBV28 and TRBJ2-7; either TRBD1 or TRBD2 may fit D (5 bases each). This CDR3 is 15 amino acids long. V shed 3 bases and J shed 9 bases, with 21 bases lying between them. Germline V gene data show CDR1 as MDHEN and CDR2 as SYDVKM.

In regard to this clone: Other DNA sequences in the sample encode the same CDR3. The CDR3 region has the DNA TGTGCCAGCAGCCAAGCGCCGGGACTGAGCACAGATACGCAGTATTTT. It yields the protein CASSQAPGLSTDTQYF. The chain links TRBV3-1 (or the pseudogene TRBV3-2) to TRBJ2-3; a weak D match, TRBD2 (6 bases). The CDR3 is made up of 16 amino acids. The germline V gene has CDR1 LGHDT and CDR2 YNNKEL (reference sequence). The V end was cut by 1 base, the J end by 0 bases, with 11 bases between.